The 30 T cell receptor beta chains in this list originate from one sample, sequenced in a study of T cell responses to AZD1222 COVID-19 vaccine. Measured with immunoSEQ multiplex PCR; TCRdb has only the in-frame clones, and not every one. The profile shows more than 30,000 clones, over 75% of them singletons. Specimen: peripheral blood, collected 28 days after the second AZD1222 dose. The receptors come from an adult who received the AZD1222 COVID-19 vaccine.

This chain connects TRBV5-5 to TRBJ2-3; the D is unclear. V lost 2 bases and J lost 6, with 4 bases in between. The CDR3 has 11 amino acids. Germline V gene sequence: CDR1 SGHKS, CDR2 YYEKEE (reference sequence). CDR3: CASSLLDTQYF. The DNA for the CDR3 is TGTGCCAGCAGCTTATTGGATACGCAGTATTTT.

CDR3 in DNA: TGTGCCATCACTATGACAGGGAACAATGAGCAGTTCTTC. Translation gives CAITMTGNNEQFF. This chain joins TRBV10-3 and TRBJ2-1; 7 bases are shared with TRBD1. V trimming: 7 bases; J trimming: 5 bases; junction bases outside the gene matches: 5. Per the germline V gene, CDR1 is ENHRY and CDR2 is SYGVKD. This CDR3 contains 13 residues.

The chain carries TRBV4-3 and TRBJ2-1, with 9 bases matching TRBD2. Trimming at V came to 0 bases and at J to 8 bases, leaving 17 bases not matched to a gene. The CDR3 is made up of 19 amino acids. Germline values: CDR1 LGHNA, CDR2 YSLEER. The CDR3 region is CASSQDPLTSGLARDEQFF. The DNA of the CDR3 is TGCGCCAGCAGCCAAGATCCCCTCACCTCCGGACTAGCGAGGGATGAGCAGTTCTTC.

The chain combines TRBV18 with TRBJ1-2, with D perhaps matching TRBD1 (5 bases). V lost 3 bases, J lost 8 bases, and 13 bases lay in between. CDR1 is KGHSH and CDR2 is LQKENI in the germline V gene. The CDR3 runs 13 residues. The CDR3 DNA reads TGTGCCAGCTCACCGACAGAGTCGGGCGGCTACACCTTC. This codes for CASSPTESGGYTF. Based on the CDR3 plus reference TRBV18 and TRBJ1-2, the full variable domain is NAGVMQNPRHLVRRRGQEARLRCSPMKGHSHVYWYRQLPEEGLKFMVYLQKENIIDESGMPKERFSAEFPKEGPSILRIQQVVRGDSAAYFCASSPTESGGYTFGSGTRLTVV.

This chain links TRBV28 with TRBJ2-1; a weak D match, TRBD1 (6 bases). The V end lost 0 bases, the J end lost 7 bases, and 16 bases lay between the germline ends. CDR1 is MDHEN and CDR2 is SYDVKM in the germline V gene. The CDR3 runs to 16 residues. Here the CDR3 reads CASSLWGAEEKNEQFF. Here the CDR3 DNA reads TGTGCCAGCAGTTTATGGGGGGCTGAGGAAAAAAATGAGCAGTTCTTC.

V gene TRBV19 combines with J gene TRBJ1-2; possible D gene TRBD1, 6 bases. The CDR3 sequence is 16 residues long. Germline V lookup: CDR1 LNHDA, CDR2 SQIVND (reference sequence). With 2 bases removed from V and 7 bases from J, the gap between germline ends came to 20 bases. CDR3: CASSISGYRDVGGYTF. The CDR3 DNA sequence: TGTGCCAGTAGTATATCGGGCTACAGGGATGTCGGTGGCTACACCTTC.

The chain has TRBV6-5 and TRBJ1-6; D gene ambiguous. CDR1 and CDR2 (germline): MNHEY, SVGAGI. This CDR3 spans 13 amino acids. Trimming stripped 6 bases from V and 13 bases from J, with 16 bases between. The CDR3 coding sequence is TGTGCCAGCAGGACCGATCACATAGTCCCCCTCCACTTT. It yields the protein CASRTDHIVPLHF.

The CDR3 coding sequence is TGTGCCAGTAGTACGGGGGGTTTAAGGACTGAAGCTTTCTTT. This encodes CASSTGGLRTEAFF. The gene calls are TRBV19 and TRBJ1-1; perhaps TRBD1 as D (5 bases). The V gene lost 4 bases and the J gene lost 5 bases, with 14 bases spanning the gap. This CDR3 contains 14 residues. The germline CDR1 and CDR2 sequences are LNHDA and SQIVND (reference sequence).

The V gene is TRBV7-9, the J gene TRBJ2-7; D could derive from TRBD1 or TRBD2 (6 bases each). CDR3 length: 15 residues. CDR1 is SEHNR and CDR2 is FQNEAQ in the germline V gene (reference sequence). V was cut by 1 base and J by 3 bases, with 13 bases left in between. CDR3 sequence (DNA): TGTGCCAGCAGCTTAGGCGTAGGGGGAGGCTACGAGCAGTACTTC. Translated, it gives CASSLGVGGGYEQYF.

The rearrangement links TRBV11-2 to TRBJ1-1; D is possibly TRBD1 (5 bases). V shed 5 bases and J shed 3 bases, with 13 bases lying between them. The CDR3 extends over 14 amino acids. CDR1 is SGHAT and CDR2 is FQNNGV in the germline V gene. CDR3 loop: CASSGRRRDTEAFF. CDR3 DNA: TGTGCCAGCAGCGGACGGCGCAGGGACACTGAAGCTTTCTTT.

The J gene is TRBJ1-1, the V gene TRBV3-1 (or the pseudogene TRBV3-2), with D perhaps matching TRBD1 (5 bases). V was pared by 4 bases and J by 4 bases, with 13 bases between. Germline CDR1 and CDR2: LGHDT and YNNKEL (reference sequence). CDR3 length: 14 residues. CDR3 region: CASSPQGVGTEAFF. The CDR3 nucleotides are TGTGCCAGCAGCCCCCAGGGTGTCGGCACTGAAGCTTTCTTT.

The chain combines TRBV6-5 with TRBJ1-1, with unresolved D. CDR1 MNHEY and CDR2 SVGAGI come from the germline V gene. This CDR3 is 12 amino acids long. V lost 9 bases and J 7 bases, leaving 15 bases between the germline ends. The CDR3 here is CASTLTQVEAFF. For the CDR3, the DNA is TGTGCCAGTACCCTTACGCAAGTTGAAGCTTTCTTT.

The chain couples TRBV7-3 to TRBJ1-2, with D possibly being TRBD1 (5 bases). Per germline, CDR1 SGHTA and CDR2 FQGTGA. The CDR3 extends over 13 amino acids. The V end was cut by 5 bases, the J end by 5 bases, with 12 bases between. CDR3 DNA sequence: TGTGCCAGCAGCCCGAGGGGACCGTATGGCTACACCTTC. Translated, it gives CASSPRGPYGYTF.

This rearrangement joins TRBV4-3 to TRBJ2-1; possibly TRBD1 for D (5 bases). The germline V gene has CDR1 LGHNA and CDR2 YSLEER. The ends were cut back, 4 bases at V and 2 bases at J, with 9 bases in the middle. The CDR3 has 14 residues. The CDR3 loop reads CASSPGFTYNEQFF. The CDR3, as DNA: TGCGCCAGCAGCCCAGGGTTTACCTACAATGAGCAGTTCTTC.

CDR3 sequence (DNA): TGTGCCATCAACAGACAGGGTTTGGGAGAGACCCAGTACTTC. Encoded protein: CAINRQGLGETQYF. The chain employs TRBV10-3 and TRBJ2-5; 7 bases map to TRBD1. There are 14 residues in the CDR3. Germline loops: CDR1 ENHRY, CDR2 SYGVKD. The trim removed 7 bases at V and 4 bases at J, leaving 9 bases unmatched.

The chain recombines TRBV3-1 (or the pseudogene TRBV3-2) with TRBJ2-2; the D is unclear. Germline V gene lookup returns CDR1 LGHDT and CDR2 YNNKEL (reference sequence). With 0 bases removed from V and 8 bases from J, the gap between germline ends came to 16 bases. CDR3 length equals 16 residues. The CDR3: CASSQDSSSRSGELFF. CDR3 bases: TGTGCCAGCAGCCAAGATAGCTCCAGCCGGAGTGGGGAGCTGTTTTTT.

CDR3 sequence reads: CASSEILDNTIYF. Written as DNA, the CDR3 is TGTGCCAGCAGTGAAATTCTTGACAACACCATATATTTT. V and J are TRBV2 and TRBJ1-3; D gene unclear. Trimming pared 2 bases from V and 7 bases from J, leaving 9 bases between. Germline CDR1 SNHLY, CDR2 FYNNEI. The CDR3 is 13 residues long.

The chain combines TRBV28 with TRBJ2-1; D gene ambiguous. The germline V gene has CDR1 MDHEN and CDR2 SYDVKM. This CDR3 has 19 residues. Trimming pared 10 bases from V and 4 bases from J, leaving 32 bases between. The CDR3 spells CAIATRTPLQASLYNEQFF. Here the CDR3 DNA reads TGTGCCATCGCTACCAGGACGCCCCTTCAGGCCTCCCTTTACAATGAGCAGTTCTTC.

The J gene is TRBJ2-6, the V gene TRBV7-9; no reliable D call. CDR1 is SEHNR and CDR2 is FQNEAQ in the germline V gene (reference sequence). The V end lost 8 bases, the J end lost 0 bases, and 14 bases lay between the germline ends. The CDR3 is 16 residues long. Here the CDR3 DNA reads TGTGCCAGCGGCCCTCCGGTTATCTCTGGGGCCAACGTCCTGACTTTC. Translating gives CASGPPVISGANVLTF.

The chain recombines TRBV7-9 with TRBJ1-1; 7 nucleotides align to TRBD1. Trimming took 5 bases from V and 8 from J; bases not matched to a gene: 11. CDR1 SEHNR and CDR2 FQNEAQ come from the germline V gene (reference sequence). The CDR3 has 14 amino acids. The CDR3 bases are TGTGCCAGCAGCCCGAGGGACAGTCTAGTAGAAGCTTTCTTT. Protein: CASSPRDSLVEAFF.

The V gene is TRBV28, the J gene TRBJ2-3; 10 bases agree with TRBD1. This CDR3 is 17 amino acids long. Trimming cost V 0 bases and J 6 bases; bases outside gene matches: 9. Germline lookup yields CDR1 MDHEN and CDR2 SYDVKM. The CDR3 region is CASSLWGDRGRFDTQYF. The CDR3 DNA reads as TGTGCCAGCAGTTTATGGGGCGACAGGGGGCGATTTGATACGCAGTATTTT.

The chain carries TRBV28 and TRBJ2-2; the D is unclear. Germline values: CDR1 MDHEN, CDR2 SYDVKM. V lost 8 bases, J lost 0 bases, and 13 bases lay in between. CDR3 length: 15 residues. The CDR3 DNA sequence: TGTGCCAGCTACTCAACTCCCGCGAACACCGGGGAGCTGTTTTTT. Translated: CASYSTPANTGELFF.

V usage is TRBV30 and J usage is TRBJ1-6; D is unclear. V lost 0 bases to trimming and J lost 0 bases, with 12 bases between them. The CDR3 totals 17 residues. CDR1 is GTSNPN, CDR2 SVGIG, per germline (reference sequence). This chain's CDR3 is CAWSVFLGSSYNSPLHF. The CDR3 coding sequence is TGTGCCTGGAGTGTATTTCTCGGGAGCTCCTATAATTCACCCCTCCACTTT.

The chain has TRBV30 and TRBJ1-3; the D gene is possibly TRBD1 (5 bases). Deletions cut 2 bases from V and 2 bases from J, with 22 bases between. The CDR3 consists of 18 residues. The V gene's germline CDR1 is GTSNPN and CDR2 SVGIG (reference sequence). Written as DNA, the CDR3 is TGTGCCTGGAGTTTACGGAATTGGGGGGAAATTACTGGAAACACCATATATTTT. Amino acid sequence: CAWSLRNWGEITGNTIYF.

This clone was recorded a few times. The chain uses TRBV3-1 (or the pseudogene TRBV3-2) and TRBJ1-2; D not certain. This CDR3 is built from 13 residues. Between the trimmed V and J ends, which lost 2 bases and 1 base, there was a span of 5 bases. The germline gives CDR1 LGHDT, CDR2 YNNKEL (reference sequence). CDR3 in DNA: TGTGCCAGCAGCCAAACGGGTAACTATGGCTACACCTTC. This translates into CASSQTGNYGYTF.

The chain links TRBV7-2 to TRBJ2-7; D is uncertain. Trimming shortened V by 5 bases and J by 1 base, and 9 bases separated the two germline ends. Germline CDR1 SGHTA, CDR2 FQGNSA. The CDR3 is 13 residues long. The CDR3 nucleotides are TGTGCCAGCAGCCAGACTGCATCCTACGAGCAGTACTTC. As protein: CASSQTASYEQYF.

This chain uses TRBV6-1 with TRBJ1-2; D gene ambiguous. Germline loops: CDR1 MNHNS, CDR2 SASEGT. V lost 4 bases, J lost 0 bases, and 3 bases lay in between. The CDR3 covers 12 residues. The CDR3 loop is CASSVTNYGYTF. CDR3 bases: TGTGCCAGCAGTGTGACTAACTATGGCTACACCTTC.

The sample holds one count of this clone. The chain links TRBV6-2 or TRBV6-3 to TRBJ1-1, with 10 positions matching TRBD1. The CDR3 is 17 residues long. Germline trimming cut 5 bases from V and 0 bases from J; bases unmatched to any gene: 9. CDR1 is MNHEY, CDR2 SVGEGT, per germline. The CDR3 loop reads CASSQRQGAKMNTEAFF. The CDR3 region has the DNA TGTGCCAGCAGTCAGAGACAGGGGGCTAAGATGAACACTGAAGCTTTCTTT.

The chain recombines TRBV7-9 with TRBJ1-2; D not certain. Trimming took off 1 base at V and 4 bases at J, with 13 bases between the two ends. Per the germline V gene, CDR1 is SEHNR and CDR2 is FQNEAQ (reference sequence). This CDR3 is built from 15 residues. In DNA form, the CDR3 reads TGTGCCAGCAGCTTAGGAGTGGCGGGAGTCTATGGCTACACCTTC. It codes for CASSLGVAGVYGYTF.

V is TRBV28 and J is TRBJ2-1, with 12 bases lining up with TRBD2. Germline CDR1 reads MDHEN; CDR2 reads SYDVKM. The junction had 9 bases not matched to a gene; V was cut back by 6 bases and J by 15 bases. The CDR3 runs to 13 residues. The CDR3 region is CASSRGLAGTRFF. As DNA, the CDR3 is TGTGCCAGCAGCAGAGGACTAGCGGGGACTCGGTTCTTC.